This T cell receptor beta chain was sequenced for a study of blood T cell repertoires in COVID-19. Study in general: Acute and convalescent COVID-19 samples came from the United States, Italy and Spain. PBMCs, B-cell-depleted T cells, or T cells were the source of the cDNA or gDNA that made up the material.

This table comes from immunoSEQ multiplex PCR, and its TCRdb copy is limited to in-frame clones, with some not included. Of about 140,000 clones listed, approximately 88% are singletons. Adults between about 18 and 89 years of age took part from fewer than 30 US areas. Clinical history as reported by participants underpinned cohort assignment. With V trimmed by 0 bases and J by 9 bases, 4 bases remained unmatched. The CDR3 has 14 amino acids. Germline V gene sequence: CDR1 MNHEY, CDR2 SVGEGT. The source is a man aged 35 to 55 with acute COVID-19. The chain links TRBV6-2 or TRBV6-3 to TRBJ2-7, with TRBD1 identical over 11 bases. The sequenced material came from PBMCs or T cells enriched from blood (not recorded which). CDR3 nucleotides: TGTGCCAGCAGTTACTCAGGACAGGGGGCTATGCAGTACTTC. Protein product: CASSYSGQGAMQYF.